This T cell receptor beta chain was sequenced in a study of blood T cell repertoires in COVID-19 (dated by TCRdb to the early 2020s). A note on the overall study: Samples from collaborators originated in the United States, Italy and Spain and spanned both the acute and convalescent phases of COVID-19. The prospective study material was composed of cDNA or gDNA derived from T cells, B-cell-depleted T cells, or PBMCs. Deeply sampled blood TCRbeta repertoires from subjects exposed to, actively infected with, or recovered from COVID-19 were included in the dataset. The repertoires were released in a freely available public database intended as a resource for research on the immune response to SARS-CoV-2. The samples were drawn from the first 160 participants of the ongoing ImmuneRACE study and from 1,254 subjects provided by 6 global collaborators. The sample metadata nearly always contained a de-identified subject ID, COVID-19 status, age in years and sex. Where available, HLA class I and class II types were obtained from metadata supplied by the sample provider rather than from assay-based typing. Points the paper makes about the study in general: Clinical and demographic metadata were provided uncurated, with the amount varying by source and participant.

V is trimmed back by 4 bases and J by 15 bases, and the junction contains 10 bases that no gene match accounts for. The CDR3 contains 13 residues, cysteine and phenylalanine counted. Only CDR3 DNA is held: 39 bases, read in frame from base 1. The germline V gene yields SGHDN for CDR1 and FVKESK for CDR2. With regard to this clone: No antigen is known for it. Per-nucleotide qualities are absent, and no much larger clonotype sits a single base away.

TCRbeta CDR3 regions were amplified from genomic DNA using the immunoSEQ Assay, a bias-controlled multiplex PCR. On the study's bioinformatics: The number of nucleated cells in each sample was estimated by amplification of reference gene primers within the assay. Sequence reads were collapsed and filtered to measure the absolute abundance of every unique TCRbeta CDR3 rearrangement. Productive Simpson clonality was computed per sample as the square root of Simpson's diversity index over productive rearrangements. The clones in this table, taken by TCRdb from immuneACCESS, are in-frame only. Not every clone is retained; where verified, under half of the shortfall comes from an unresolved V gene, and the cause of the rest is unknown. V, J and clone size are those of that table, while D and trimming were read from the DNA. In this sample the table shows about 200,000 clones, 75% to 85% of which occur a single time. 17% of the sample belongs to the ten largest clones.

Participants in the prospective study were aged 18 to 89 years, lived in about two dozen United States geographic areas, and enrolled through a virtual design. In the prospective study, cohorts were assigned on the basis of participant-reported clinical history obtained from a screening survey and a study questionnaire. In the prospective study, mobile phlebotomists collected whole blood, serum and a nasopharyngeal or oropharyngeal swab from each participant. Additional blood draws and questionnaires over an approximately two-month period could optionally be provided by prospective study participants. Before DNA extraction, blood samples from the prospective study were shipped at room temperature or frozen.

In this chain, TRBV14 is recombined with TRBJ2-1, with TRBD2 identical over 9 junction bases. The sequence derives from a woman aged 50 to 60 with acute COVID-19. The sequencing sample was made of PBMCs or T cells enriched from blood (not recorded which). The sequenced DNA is TGTGCCAGCAGCCTCCGAGCGGGGGGCCTTGGGTTCTTC. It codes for CASSLRAGGLGFF.